The clone carrying this T cell receptor beta chain counts as medium-sized. The V segment lost 3 bases and the J segment 4 bases; nucleotides outside the gene matches: 6. The length of the CDR3 is 14 residues. Germline CDR1 and CDR2: DFQATT and SNEGSKA (reference sequence). TCRdb re-called the 5' RACE reads through MiXCR, storing one row per CDR3 protein. Of around 29,000 distinct CDR3 sequences in the sample, roughly 24% were seen once. The sequenced sample consisted of naive CD4+ T cells sorted from a lymph node. The subset denotes: naive CD4+ T cells, CD4+CD45RA+CD25-. The clonotype originates from a female donor with breast cancer. The chain joins TRBV20-1 to TRBJ1-5; 7 bases match TRBD1. The CDR3 sequence is CSARRDSINQPQHF. The CDR3 DNA reads as TGCAGTGCTAGGCGGGACAGCATTAATCAGCCCCAGCATTTT.